Included here is one T cell receptor (beta chain) sequence, with context. Its antigen remains unidentified. The CDR3 is 16 residues long. The germline gives CDR1 GTSNPN, CDR2 SVGIG (reference sequence). After removal of 0 bases from V and 4 bases from J, the junction contained 7 bases not matched to a gene. The entry originates in a study of cytomegalovirus exposure and HLA in healthy donors. Regarding the study as a whole: One variant, a missense change in DCLRE1C, was linked in a later analysis to TCR beta V- and J-gene trimming. Analyses of presence and absence presupposed an approximately uniform sequencing depth across donors. The study recorded 164 TCR beta chains that were cytomegalovirus-associated.

PCR used 60 Vbeta primers and 13 Jbeta primers. This table comes from immunoSEQ multiplex PCR, and its TCRdb copy is limited to in-frame clones, with some not included. Of over 70,000 clones listed, less than 80% are singletons. The clonotype comes from a male donor in good health and CMV-seronegative. The sample taken for sequencing was PBMCs. The rearrangement joins TRBV30 to TRBJ2-1; the match to TRBD1 covers 9 bases. CDR3 residues: CAWSVPGTGIYNEQFF. CDR3 DNA sequence: TGTGCCTGGAGTGTTCCCGGGACAGGGATTTACAATGAGCAGTTCTTC.